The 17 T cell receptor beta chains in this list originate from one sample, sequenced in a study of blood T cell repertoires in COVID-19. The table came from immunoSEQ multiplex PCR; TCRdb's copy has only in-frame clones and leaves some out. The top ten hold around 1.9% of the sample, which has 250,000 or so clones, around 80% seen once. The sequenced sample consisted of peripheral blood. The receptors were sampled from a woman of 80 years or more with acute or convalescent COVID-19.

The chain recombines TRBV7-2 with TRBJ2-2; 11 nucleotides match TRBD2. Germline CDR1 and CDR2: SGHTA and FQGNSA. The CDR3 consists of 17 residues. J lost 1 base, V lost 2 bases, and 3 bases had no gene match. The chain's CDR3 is CASSLPGLAGNTGELFF. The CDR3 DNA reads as TGTGCCAGCAGCTTACCCGGACTAGCGGGGAACACCGGGGAGCTGTTTTTT. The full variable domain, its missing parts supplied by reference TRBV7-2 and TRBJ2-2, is GAGVSQSPSNKVTEKGKDVELRCDPISGHTALYWYRQSLGQGLEFLIYFQGNSAPDKSGLPSDRFSAERTGGSVSTLTIQRTQQEDSAVYLCASSLPGLAGNTGELFFGEGSRLTVL.

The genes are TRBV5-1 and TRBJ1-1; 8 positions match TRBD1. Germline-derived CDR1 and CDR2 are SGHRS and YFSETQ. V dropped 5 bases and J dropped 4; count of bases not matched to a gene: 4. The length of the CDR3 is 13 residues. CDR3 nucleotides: TGCGCCAGCAGTGTACAGGGGGGCACTGAAGCTTTCTTT. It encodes CASSVQGGTEAFF.

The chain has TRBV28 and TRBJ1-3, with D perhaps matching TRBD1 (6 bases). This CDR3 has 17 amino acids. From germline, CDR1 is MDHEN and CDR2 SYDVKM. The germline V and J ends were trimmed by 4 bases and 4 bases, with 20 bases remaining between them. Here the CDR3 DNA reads TGTGCCAGCAGTTCCCCACCAGGCCGGGGGGCGGGAAACACCATATATTTT. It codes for CASSSPPGRGAGNTIYF. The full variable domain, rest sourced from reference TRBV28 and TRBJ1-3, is DVKVTQSSRYLVKRTGEKVFLECVQDMDHENMFWYRQDPGLGLRLIYFSYDVKMKEKGDIPEGYSVSREKKERFSLILESASTNQTSMYLCASSSPPGRGAGNTIYFGEGSWLTVV.

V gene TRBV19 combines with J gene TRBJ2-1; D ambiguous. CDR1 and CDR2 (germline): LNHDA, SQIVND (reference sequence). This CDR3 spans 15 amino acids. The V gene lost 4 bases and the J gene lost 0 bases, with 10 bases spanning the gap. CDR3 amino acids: CASSKLVSSYNEQFF. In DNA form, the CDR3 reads TGTGCCAGTAGTAAATTAGTAAGCTCCTACAATGAGCAGTTCTTC.

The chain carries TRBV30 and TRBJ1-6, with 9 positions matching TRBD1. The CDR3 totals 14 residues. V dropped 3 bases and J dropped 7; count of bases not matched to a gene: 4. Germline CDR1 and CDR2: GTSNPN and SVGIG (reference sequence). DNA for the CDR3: TGTGCCTGGAGGCCTGACAGGGGGAATTCACCCCTCCACTTT. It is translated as CAWRPDRGNSPLHF.

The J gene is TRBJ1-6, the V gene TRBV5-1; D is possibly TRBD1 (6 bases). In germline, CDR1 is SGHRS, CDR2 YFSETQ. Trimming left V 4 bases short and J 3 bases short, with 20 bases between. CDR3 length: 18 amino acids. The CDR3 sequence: CASSAGTQGVGYNSPLHF. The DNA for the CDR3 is TGCGCCAGCAGCGCCGGGACACAAGGCGTCGGCTATAATTCACCCCTCCACTTT.

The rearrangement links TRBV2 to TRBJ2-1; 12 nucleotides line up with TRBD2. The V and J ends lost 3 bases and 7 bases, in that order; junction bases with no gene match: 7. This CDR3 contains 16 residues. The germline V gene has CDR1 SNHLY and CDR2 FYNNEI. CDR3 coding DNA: TGTGCCAGCAGTGATAGACTAGCGGGAGCACAGAATGAGCAGTTCTTC. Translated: CASSDRLAGAQNEQFF. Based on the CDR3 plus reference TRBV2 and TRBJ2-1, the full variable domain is EPEVTQTPSHQVTQMGQEVILRCVPISNHLYFYWYRQILGQKVEFLVSFYNNEISEKSEIFDDQFSVERPDGSNFTLKIRSTKLEDSAMYFCASSDRLAGAQNEQFFGPGTRLTVL.

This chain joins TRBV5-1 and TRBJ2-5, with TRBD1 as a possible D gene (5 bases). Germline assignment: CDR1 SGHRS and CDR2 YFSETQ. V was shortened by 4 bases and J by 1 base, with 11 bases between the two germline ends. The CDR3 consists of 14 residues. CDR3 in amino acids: CASSGLTVQETQYF. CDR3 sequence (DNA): TGCGCCAGCAGCGGCCTGACAGTCCAAGAGACCCAGTACTTC.

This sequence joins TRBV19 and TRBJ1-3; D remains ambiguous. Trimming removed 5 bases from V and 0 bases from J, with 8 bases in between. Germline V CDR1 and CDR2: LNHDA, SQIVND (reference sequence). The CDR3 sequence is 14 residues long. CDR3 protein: CASSLPVSGNTIYF. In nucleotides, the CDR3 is TGTGCCAGTAGTTTGCCAGTCTCTGGAAACACCATATATTTT.

The DNA of the CDR3 is TGTGCCTGGAGTGTACGGGGAGCTGGGGCCAACGTCCTGACTTTC. This sequence encodes CAWSVRGAGANVLTF. The V gene is TRBV30, the J gene TRBJ2-6; TRBD2 might be the D (5 bases). CDR1 and CDR2 from the germline V gene are GTSNPN and SVGIG (reference sequence). V was clipped by 0 bases and J by 2 bases, with 8 bases between them. The CDR3 loop spans 15 amino acids.

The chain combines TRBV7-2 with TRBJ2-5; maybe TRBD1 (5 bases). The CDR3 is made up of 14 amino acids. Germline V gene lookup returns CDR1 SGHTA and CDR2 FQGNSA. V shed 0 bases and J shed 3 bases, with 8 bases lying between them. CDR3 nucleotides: TGTGCCAGCAGCTTAGCGAGACAGAAAGAGACCCAGTACTTC. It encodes CASSLARQKETQYF.

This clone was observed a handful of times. CDR3 in DNA: TGTGCCAGCAGCTCTAGCGGGAGACGTTACAATGAGCAGTTCTTC. Its protein is CASSSSGRRYNEQFF. This chain joins TRBV5-5 and TRBJ2-1, with 10 bases matching TRBD2. J gave up 4 bases and V 3 bases, and 4 bases lay outside the gene matches. The CDR3 loop spans 15 amino acids. Germline V gene sequence: CDR1 SGHKS, CDR2 YYEKEE (reference sequence).

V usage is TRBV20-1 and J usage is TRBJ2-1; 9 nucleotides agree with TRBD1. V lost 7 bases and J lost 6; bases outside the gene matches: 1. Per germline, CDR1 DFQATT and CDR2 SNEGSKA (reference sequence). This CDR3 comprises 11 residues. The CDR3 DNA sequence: TGCAGTGAGGACAGGGGCAATGAGCAGTTCTTC. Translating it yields CSEDRGNEQFF.

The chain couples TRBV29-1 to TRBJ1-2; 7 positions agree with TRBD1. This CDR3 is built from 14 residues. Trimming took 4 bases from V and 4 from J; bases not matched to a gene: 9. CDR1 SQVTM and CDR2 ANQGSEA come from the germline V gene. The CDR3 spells CSVGLATGRYGYTF. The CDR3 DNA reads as TGCAGCGTTGGACTGGCGACAGGGCGCTATGGCTACACCTTC.

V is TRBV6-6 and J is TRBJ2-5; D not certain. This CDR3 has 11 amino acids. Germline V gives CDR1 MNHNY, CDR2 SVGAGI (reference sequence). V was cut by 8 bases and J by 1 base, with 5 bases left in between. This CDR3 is CASRAQETQYF. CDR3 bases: TGTGCCAGCCGAGCCCAAGAGACCCAGTACTTC.

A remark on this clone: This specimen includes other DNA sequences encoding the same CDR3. This chain's CDR3 is CASSLGGQRGNTIYF. For the CDR3, the DNA is TGCGCCAGCAGCTTGGGGGGACAGCGCGGAAACACCATATATTTT. The chain links TRBV5-1 to TRBJ1-3; 7 positions match TRBD1. CDR3 size: 15 residues. The germline V gene has CDR1 SGHRS and CDR2 YFSETQ. J lost 4 bases, V lost 0 bases, and 4 bases had no gene match.

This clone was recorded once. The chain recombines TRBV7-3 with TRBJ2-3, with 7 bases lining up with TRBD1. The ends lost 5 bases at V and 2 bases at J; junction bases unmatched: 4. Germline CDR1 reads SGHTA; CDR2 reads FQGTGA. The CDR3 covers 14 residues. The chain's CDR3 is CASSMTGTTDTQYF. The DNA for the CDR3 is TGTGCCAGCAGCATGACAGGGACCACAGATACGCAGTATTTT.